These T cell receptor beta chains were read from a single sample in a study of CD8 T cells in ankylosing spondylitis. Using its own MiXCR run on the 5' RACE reads, TCRdb lists one record per CDR3 protein. The data contain about 150,000 distinct CDR3 sequences, around 45% of them seen just once; the ten biggest clones take up about 15%. The sample taken for sequencing was synovial fluid, either unsorted or a sorted T cell fraction (not recorded which). Receptors originate from a male donor with ankylosing spondylitis. CDR3s include the opening cysteine and the closing phenylalanine or tryptophan. D genes are given only for firm matches. The size of a clone is reported for some rows only, either as once, few or many, or as a class for expanded clones.

clone_size | j_call | v_call | d_call | cdr3_nt | cdr3_aa
. | TRBJ1-4 | TRBV4-3 | TRBD1 | TGCGCCAGCAGCCACCGACCGGGACAGCCTCGGGAAAAACTGTTTTTT | CASSHRPGQPREKLFF
few | TRBJ2-3 | TRBV13 | TRBD1 | TGTGCCAGCAGCTGGGCGACAGGGGGCTATGCAGATACGCAGTATTTT | CASSWATGGYADTQYF
. | TRBJ2-3 | TRBV5-1 | TRBD2 | TGCGCCAGCAGCTTGTGCTGTTTAGCGGGTGGCACAGATACGCAGTATTTT | CASSLCCLAGGTDTQYF
. | TRBJ2-2 | TRBV28 | . | TGTGCCAGCAGTTTATACGTCTGGACTACCCAAATGGTGGAGCTGTTTTTT | CASSLYVWTTQMVELFF
. | TRBJ2-1 | TRBV6-1 | TRBD2 | TGTGCCAGCAGTGGAACTAGCGGGGGGGGCAATGAGCAGTTCTTC | CASSGTSGGGNEQFF
few | TRBJ1-4 | TRBV7-6 | TRBD1 | TGTGCCAGCAGCTTAGCCCAGGGGGGGTTAAGTGGAAAACTGTTTTTT | CASSLAQGGLSGKLFF
few | TRBJ2-1 | TRBV7-2 | . | TGTGCCAGCAGCTCCGGAGACTGGGGTAGGCTAAGGGAGCAGTTCTTC | CASSSGDWGRLREQFF
many | TRBJ2-7 | TRBV4-2 | . | TGTGCCAGCAGCCAAGATGGAGGGGACAGAGCCTACGAGCAGTACTTC | CASSQDGGDRAYEQYF
few | TRBJ2-1 | TRBV12-3/TRBV12-4 | . | TGTGCCAGCAGTTTTTTAGACAACAGTTACAATGAGCAGTTCTTC | CASSFLDNSYNEQFF
. | TRBJ1-2 | TRBV4-2 | . | TGTGCCAGCAGCCAGATAGGGTCTGGCTACACCTTC | CASSQIGSGYTF
. | TRBJ2-7 | TRBV20-1 | . | TGCAGTGCTAGAGGGGACACTAACTACGAGCAGTACTTC | CSARGDTNYEQYF
. | TRBJ2-4 | TRBV18 | . | TGTGCCAGCTCACCTCGGACAGAAAACATTCAGTACTTC | CASSPRTENIQYF
. | TRBJ2-5 | TRBV12-3/TRBV12-4 | TRBD2 | TGTGCCAGCAGCCCCGGGGGGTTCCAAGAGACCCAGTACTTC | CASSPGGFQETQYF
. | TRBJ1-2 | TRBV20-1 | . | TGCAGTGCTAGAGGGGGGCAGGTGGATGGCTACACCTTC | CSARGGQVDGYTF
few | TRBJ1-1 | TRBV27 | . | TGTGCCAGCAGTTTAGAAGGGAGTTTGAACACTGAAGCTTTCTTT | CASSLEGSLNTEAFF
. | TRBJ2-6 | TRBV4-3 | . | TGCGCCAGCAGCCGCCTACCCCCTGGACGTGGCTACTCTGGGGCCAACGTCCTGACTTTC | CASSRLPPGRGYSGANVLTF
many | TRBJ2-5 | TRBV7-2 | . | TGTGCCAGCAGCTTATTCCCCTCGACTAGTTGGCAAGAGACCCAGTACTTC | CASSLFPSTSWQETQYF
few | TRBJ2-7 | TRBV7-9 | TRBD1 | TGTGCCAGCAGCTACTGGGACAGGTTTTCCTACGAGCAGTACTTC | CASSYWDRFSYEQYF
. | TRBJ2-3 | TRBV11-2 | TRBD2 | TGTGCCAGCAGCTTAGAGTTCCCTAGCGGGAATCCTAGCACAGATACGCAGTATTTT | CASSLEFPSGNPSTDTQYF
few | TRBJ2-7 | TRBV28 | . | TGTGCCAGCAGTTACCCCCCCTCGACCCGCTCCTACGAGCAGTACTTC | CASSYPPSTRSYEQYF
. | TRBJ2-1 | TRBV11-2 | TRBD2 | TGTGCCAGCAGCTTAGGAATTGGGGCGGGAGGAGCCTACAATGAGCAGTTCTTC | CASSLGIGAGGAYNEQFF
. | TRBJ2-1 | TRBV21-1 | . | TGTGCCAGCAGCAACCTCCGGGACCCTCAGTTCTTC | CASSNLRDPQFF
few | TRBJ2-5 | TRBV3-1 | . | TGTGCCAGCAGCCAAGCCCTGGTTTGGGATACTTTCCAAGAGACCCAGTACTTC | CASSQALVWDTFQETQYF
. | TRBJ1-5 | TRBV30 | TRBD1 | TGTGCCATAGACGGGACAGGGATCAATCAGCCCCAGCATTTT | CAIDGTGINQPQHF
. | TRBJ1-2 | TRBV28 | . | TGTGCCAGCAGCTCCTTTCGGGCCTATGGCTACACCTTC | CASSSFRAYGYTF
few | TRBJ2-6 | TRBV12-3/TRBV12-4 | . | TGTGCCAGCAGTCTAGGTAGGATCCCTCCCTCTGGGGCCAACGTCCTGACTTTC | CASSLGRIPPSGANVLTF
. | TRBJ2-7 | TRBV28 | . | TGTGCCAGCAGTTTGACGTCGGACGAGCAGTACTTC | CASSLTSDEQYF
. | TRBJ2-7 | TRBV4-1 | . | TGCGCCAGCAGCCAAGGTTTTGGACGCGAGCAGTACTTC | CASSQGFGREQYF
. | TRBJ1-2 | TRBV9 | . | TGTGCCAGCAGCGTAGACCCAGGGTGGGATGGCTACACCTTC | CASSVDPGWDGYTF
. | TRBJ1-2 | TRBV20-1 | . | TGCAGTGCAGCGACGGGCAAGGCTAACTATGGCTACACCTTC | CSAATGKANYGYTF
. | TRBJ2-7 | TRBV27 | . | TGTGCCAGCAGTCCGGTGGGGGATTCGACCTACGAGCAGTACTTC | CASSPVGDSTYEQYF
. | TRBJ1-1 | TRBV5-6 | TRBD1 | TGTGCCAGCAGCGATGGACAGGGCGCCCACTCCATGAACACTGAAGCTTTCTTT | CASSDGQGAHSMNTEAFF
. | TRBJ1-4 | TRBV11-2 | TRBD1 | TGTGCCAGCAGCTTAGCACCCGGGACAGGGGACGGTGAAAAACTGTTTTTT | CASSLAPGTGDGEKLFF
. | TRBJ2-3 | TRBV4-1 | . | TGCGCCAGCAGCCAAAGGACCTTTCAGCCTGACACAGATACGCAGTATTTT | CASSQRTFQPDTDTQYF
few | TRBJ2-2 | TRBV6-2/TRBV6-3 | TRBD1 | TGTGCCAGCAGCTACCCCCAGGCAGGGGGCAACACCGGGGAGCTGTTTTTT | CASSYPQAGGNTGELFF
. | TRBJ1-2 | TRBV7-9 | TRBD1 | TGTGCCAGCGGGGCCAGGGACAGGGGAAACTATGGCTACACCTTC | CASGARDRGNYGYTF
. | TRBJ2-1 | TRBV5-1 | . | TGCGCCAGCAGCTTGGTTTGGTACAATGAGCAGTTCTTC | CASSLVWYNEQFF
few | TRBJ2-7 | TRBV12-3/TRBV12-4 | TRBD1 | TGTGCCAGCAGTGGGGACAGGGACAACGAGCAGTACTTC | CASSGDRDNEQYF
once | TRBJ1-3 | TRBV27 | . | TGTGCCAGCAGGGGGATTACCTCTGGAAACACCATATATTTT | CASRGITSGNTIYF
few | TRBJ1-2 | TRBV27 | TRBD1 | TGTGCCAGCAGTTTATCAACAGGGGGCAATGCTAACTATGGCTACACCTTC | CASSLSTGGNANYGYTF
many | TRBJ1-1 | TRBV7-2 | TRBD1 | TGTGCCAGCAGCTTGTTCGGGACAGGGGTGAACACTGAAGCTTTCTTT | CASSLFGTGVNTEAFF
few | TRBJ1-2 | TRBV11-1 | TRBD1 | TGTGCCAGCAGCGCCACTCGGGACAGGGTTTTCTCACGCTATGGCTACACCTTC | CASSATRDRVFSRYGYTF
few | TRBJ1-1 | TRBV21-1 | . | TGTGCCAGCAGCACCCGGGACAGAAATTTCACTGAAGCTTTCTTT | CASSTRDRNFTEAFF
few | TRBJ2-7 | TRBV5-6 | . | TGTGCCAGCAGTCTAGGGGGGGACTTTTACGAGCAGTACTTC | CASSLGGDFYEQYF